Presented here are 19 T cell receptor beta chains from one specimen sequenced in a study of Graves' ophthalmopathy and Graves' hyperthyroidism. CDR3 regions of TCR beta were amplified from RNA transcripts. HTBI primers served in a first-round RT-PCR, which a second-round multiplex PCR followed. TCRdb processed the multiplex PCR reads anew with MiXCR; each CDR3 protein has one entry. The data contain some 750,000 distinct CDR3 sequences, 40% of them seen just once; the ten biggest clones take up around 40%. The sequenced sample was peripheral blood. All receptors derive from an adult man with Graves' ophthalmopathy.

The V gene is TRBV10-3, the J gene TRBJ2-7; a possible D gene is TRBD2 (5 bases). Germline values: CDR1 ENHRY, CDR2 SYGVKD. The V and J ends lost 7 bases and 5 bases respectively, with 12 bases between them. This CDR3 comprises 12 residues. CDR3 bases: TGTGCCATCAAACGGGGAGCCAACGAGCAGTACTTC. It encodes CAIKRGANEQYF.

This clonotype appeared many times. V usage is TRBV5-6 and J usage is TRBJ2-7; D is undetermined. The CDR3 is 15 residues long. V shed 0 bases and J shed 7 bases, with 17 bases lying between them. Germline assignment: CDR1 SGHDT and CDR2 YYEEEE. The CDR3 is CASSLGTPAVGEQYF. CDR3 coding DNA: TGTGCCAGCAGCTTGGGTACTCCCGCGGTTGGGGAGCAGTACTTC. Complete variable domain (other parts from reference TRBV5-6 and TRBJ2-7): DAGVTQSPTHLIKTRGQQVTLRCSPKSGHDTVSWYQQALGQGPQFIFQYYEEEERQRGNFPDRFSGHQFPNYSSELNVNALLLGDSALYLCASSLGTPAVGEQYFGPGTRLTVT.

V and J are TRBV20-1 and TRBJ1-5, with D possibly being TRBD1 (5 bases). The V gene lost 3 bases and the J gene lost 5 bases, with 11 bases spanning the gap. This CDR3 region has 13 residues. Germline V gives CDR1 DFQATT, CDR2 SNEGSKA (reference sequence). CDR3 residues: CSASQGLDQPQHF. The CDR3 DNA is TGCAGTGCTAGTCAGGGTTTGGATCAGCCCCAGCATTTT.

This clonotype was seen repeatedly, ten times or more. This CDR3 reads CASSSIPGQGAYEQYF. CDR3 sequence (DNA): TGTGCCAGCAGTTCCATCCCGGGACAGGGGGCCTACGAGCAGTACTTC. The rearrangement links TRBV7-2 to TRBJ2-7; TRBD1 matches at 11 bases. This CDR3 has 16 amino acids. Germline CDR1 is SGHTA and CDR2 is FQGNSA. The ends lost 6 bases at V and 2 bases at J; junction bases unmatched: 9.

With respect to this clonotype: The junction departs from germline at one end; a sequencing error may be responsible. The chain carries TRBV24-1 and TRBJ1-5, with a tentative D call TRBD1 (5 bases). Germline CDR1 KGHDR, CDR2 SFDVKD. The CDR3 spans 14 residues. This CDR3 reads CASSYSGNDQPQHF. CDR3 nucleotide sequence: TGTGCCAGCAGTTACTCAGGGAACGATCAGCCCCAGCATTTT.

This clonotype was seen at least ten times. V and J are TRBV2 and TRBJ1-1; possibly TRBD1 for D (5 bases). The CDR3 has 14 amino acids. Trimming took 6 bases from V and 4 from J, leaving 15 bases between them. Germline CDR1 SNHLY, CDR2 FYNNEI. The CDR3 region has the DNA TGTGCCAGCAGCGCTACAGCCGGGGGCACTGAAGCTTTCTTT. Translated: CASSATAGGTEAFF.

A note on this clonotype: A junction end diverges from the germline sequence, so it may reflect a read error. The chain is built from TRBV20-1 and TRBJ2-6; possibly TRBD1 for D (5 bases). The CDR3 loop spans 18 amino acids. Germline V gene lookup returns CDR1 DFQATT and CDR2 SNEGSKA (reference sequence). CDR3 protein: CSARVGGQTSSGANVLPF. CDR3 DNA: TGCAGTGCTAGAGTGGGTGGACAAACCTCCTCTGGGGCCAACGTCCTGCCTTTC.

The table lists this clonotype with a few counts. In DNA, the CDR3 is TGCAGTGCTTACCTAACAGGGCGTAGCTCCTACGAGCAGTACTTC. Protein: CSAYLTGRSSYEQYF. V usage is TRBV20-1 and J usage is TRBJ2-7, with a weak D call TRBD1 (6 bases). Trimming cost V 5 bases and J 0 bases, with 17 bases left between them. Germline V gene sequence: CDR1 DFQATT, CDR2 SNEGSKA (reference sequence). This CDR3 contains 15 residues.

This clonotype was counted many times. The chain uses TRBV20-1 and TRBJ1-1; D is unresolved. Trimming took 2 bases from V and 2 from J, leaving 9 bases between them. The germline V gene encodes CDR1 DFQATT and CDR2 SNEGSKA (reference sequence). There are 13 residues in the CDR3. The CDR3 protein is CSARSFRNTEAFF. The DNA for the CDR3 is TGCAGTGCTAGATCGTTCAGAAACACTGAAGCTTTCTTT.

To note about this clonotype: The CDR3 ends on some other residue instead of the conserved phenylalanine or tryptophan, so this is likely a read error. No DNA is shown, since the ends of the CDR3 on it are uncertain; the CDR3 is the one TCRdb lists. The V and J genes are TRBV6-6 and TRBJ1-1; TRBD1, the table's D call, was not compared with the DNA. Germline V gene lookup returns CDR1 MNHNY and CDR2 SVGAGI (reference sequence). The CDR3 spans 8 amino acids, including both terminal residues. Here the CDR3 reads CASSEEEG.

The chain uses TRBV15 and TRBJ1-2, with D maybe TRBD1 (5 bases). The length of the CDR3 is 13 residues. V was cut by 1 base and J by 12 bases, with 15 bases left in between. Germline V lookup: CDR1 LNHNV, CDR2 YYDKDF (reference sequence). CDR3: CATSRAPAWGNTF. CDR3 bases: TGTGCCACCAGCAGAGCGCCAGCCTGGGGGAACACCTTC. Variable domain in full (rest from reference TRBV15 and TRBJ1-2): DAMVIQNPRYQVTQFGKPVTLSCSQTLNHNVMYWYQQKSSQAPKLLFHYYDKDFNNEADTPDNFQSRRPNTSFCFLDIRSPGLGDTAMYLCATSRAPAWGNTFGSGTRLTVV.

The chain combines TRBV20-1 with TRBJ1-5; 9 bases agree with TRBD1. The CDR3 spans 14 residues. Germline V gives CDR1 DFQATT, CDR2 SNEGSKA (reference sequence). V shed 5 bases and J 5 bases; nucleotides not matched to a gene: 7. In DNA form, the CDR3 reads TGCAGTGCTGCTCCGGGACAGGGTCATCAGCCCCAGCATTTT. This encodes CSAAPGQGHQPQHF.

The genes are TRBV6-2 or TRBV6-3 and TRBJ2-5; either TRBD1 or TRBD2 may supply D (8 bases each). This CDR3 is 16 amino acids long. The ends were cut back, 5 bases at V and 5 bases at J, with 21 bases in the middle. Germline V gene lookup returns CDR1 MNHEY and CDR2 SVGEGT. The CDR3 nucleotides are TGTGCCAGCAGTCCCCGTGGACAGGGACTAGGGGAGACCCAGTACTTC. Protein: CASSPRGQGLGETQYF.

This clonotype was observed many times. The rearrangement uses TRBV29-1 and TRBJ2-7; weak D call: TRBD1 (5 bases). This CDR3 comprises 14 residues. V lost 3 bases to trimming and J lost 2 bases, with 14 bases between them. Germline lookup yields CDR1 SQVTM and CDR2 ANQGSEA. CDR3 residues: CSVDSGKGTYEQYF. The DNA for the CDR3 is TGCAGCGTTGATTCAGGGAAAGGTACCTACGAGCAGTACTTC.

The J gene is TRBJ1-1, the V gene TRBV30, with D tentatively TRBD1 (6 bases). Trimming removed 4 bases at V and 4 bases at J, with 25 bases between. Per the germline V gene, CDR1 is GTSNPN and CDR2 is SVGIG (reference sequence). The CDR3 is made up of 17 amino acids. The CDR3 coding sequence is TGTGCCTGGATTATACGGGGGGGGCAAATCGTTGGCACTGAAGCTTTCTTT. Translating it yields CAWIIRGGQIVGTEAFF.

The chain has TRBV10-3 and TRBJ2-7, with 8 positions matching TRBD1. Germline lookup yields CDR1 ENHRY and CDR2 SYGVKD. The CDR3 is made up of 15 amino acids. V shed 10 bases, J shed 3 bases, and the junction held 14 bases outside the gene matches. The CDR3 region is CASRTGTGLIYEQYF. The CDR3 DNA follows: TGTGCCAGCAGAACCGGGACAGGACTGATCTACGAGCAGTACTTC.

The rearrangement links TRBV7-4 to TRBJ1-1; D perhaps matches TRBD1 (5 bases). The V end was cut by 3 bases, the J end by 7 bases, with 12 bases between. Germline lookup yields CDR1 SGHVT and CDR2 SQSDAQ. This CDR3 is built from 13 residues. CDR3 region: CASSLGPEGEAFF. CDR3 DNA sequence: TGTGCCAGCAGCTTGGGACCGGAGGGTGAAGCTTTCTTT.

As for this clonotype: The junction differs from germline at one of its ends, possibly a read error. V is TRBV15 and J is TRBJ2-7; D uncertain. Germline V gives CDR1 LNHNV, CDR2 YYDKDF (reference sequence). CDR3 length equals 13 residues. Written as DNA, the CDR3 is TGTGCCACCAGCAGAGATTTGGAAGCCACCCCTCACTTC. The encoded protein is CATSRDLEATPHF.

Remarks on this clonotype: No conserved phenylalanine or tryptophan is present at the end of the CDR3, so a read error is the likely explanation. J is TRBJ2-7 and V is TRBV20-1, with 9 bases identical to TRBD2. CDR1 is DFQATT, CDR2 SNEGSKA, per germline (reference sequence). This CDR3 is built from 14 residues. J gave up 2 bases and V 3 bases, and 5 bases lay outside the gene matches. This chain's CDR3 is CSASWASGTYEQYI. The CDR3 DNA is TGCAGTGCTAGTTGGGCTAGCGGGACCTACGAGCAGTACATC.